A single sample is the source of the 28 T cell receptor beta chains below, sequenced in a study of a mutant IDH1 vaccine in newly diagnosed glioma. These receptors are not linked to any known antigen. Here immunoSEQ multiplex PCR was the method, and the copy in TCRdb shows in-frame clones only, minus some. Altogether about 56,000 clones are present, less than 80% being singletons, with the ten largest covering roughly 5.6%. The sample's time point: week 47, end of study. Topical imiquimod was applied with each vaccine dose, which held 300 ug of mutant IDH1 20-mer peptide. The specimen was PBMCs, collected from a glioma patient whose treatment included an IDH1 peptide vaccine. These receptors all come from a man aged 50 to 60 with glioma.

This clone was observed a handful of times. CDR3 nucleotide sequence: TGTGCCAGTAGTATCTCCGGGTTCCGCTACACCTTC. Its translation: CASSISGFRYTF. This chain joins TRBV19 and TRBJ1-2; no definite D call. V dropped 3 bases and J dropped 9 bases, with 11 bases sitting between them. The CDR3 runs 12 residues. Germline lookup yields CDR1 LNHDA and CDR2 SQIVND (reference sequence).

The chain joins TRBV5-6 to TRBJ1-2, with 7 positions matching TRBD1. V gave up 1 base and J gave up 8 bases; unmatched junction bases: 5. The CDR3 is 13 amino acids. The germline V gene has CDR1 SGHDT and CDR2 YYEEEE. Written as DNA, the CDR3 is TGTGCCAGCAGCTTGTACAGGGGTGAAGGCTACACCTTC. Encoded protein: CASSLYRGEGYTF.

This clone was recorded only once. The chain carries TRBV5-4 and TRBJ2-3; 10 bases are a match to TRBD1. V shed 4 bases, J shed 3 bases, and the junction held 5 bases outside the gene matches. The CDR3 extends over 15 amino acids. Per germline, CDR1 SGHNT and CDR2 YYREEE (reference sequence). The CDR3 loop reads CASSPGQGKTDTQYF. The CDR3 DNA follows: TGTGCCAGCAGCCCGGGACAGGGGAAAACAGATACGCAGTATTTT.

This clone was seen a handful of times. The chain uses TRBV5-4 and TRBJ1-2; D is perhaps TRBD1 (6 bases). The V end was cut by 4 bases, the J end by 4 bases, with 8 bases between. Germline CDR1 and CDR2: SGHNT and YYREEE (reference sequence). CDR3 length: 12 residues. The CDR3 loop reads CASSVDSYGYTF. CDR3 DNA: TGTGCCAGCAGCGTGGACAGCTATGGCTACACCTTC. Complete variable domain (other parts from reference TRBV5-4 and TRBJ1-2): ETGVTQSPTHLIKTRGQQVTLRCSSQSGHNTVSWYQQALGQGPQFIFQYYREEENGRGNFPPRFSGLQFPNYSSELNVNALELDDSALYLCASSVDSYGYTFGSGTRLTVV.

The DNA for the CDR3 is TGTGCCAGCAGCCACCCCGGGACAGGGGGCCCCTACAATGAGCAGTTCTTC. Residues: CASSHPGTGGPYNEQFF. The V call is TRBV27, the J call TRBJ2-1; the match to TRBD1 covers 12 bases. V was pared by 6 bases and J by 2 bases, with 8 bases of the junction left unmatched. Germline V gene sequence: CDR1 MNHEY, CDR2 SMNVEV (reference sequence). There are 17 residues in the CDR3.

V gene TRBV2 combines with J gene TRBJ2-1, with TRBD2 as a possible D gene (5 bases). The CDR3 is 13 residues long. Germline CDR1 reads SNHLY; CDR2 reads FYNNEI. Trimming pared 8 bases from V and 3 bases from J, leaving 11 bases between. The CDR3 spells CASAAGNYNEQFF. The CDR3 bases are TGTGCCAGCGCCGCCGGGAACTACAATGAGCAGTTCTTC.

This chain uses TRBV2 with TRBJ1-5, with D unresolved. The germline V and J ends were trimmed by 11 bases and 0 bases, with 14 bases remaining between them. Germline V gene sequence: CDR1 SNHLY, CDR2 FYNNEI. The CDR3 sequence is 14 residues long. The CDR3 nucleotides read TGTGCCTTTGCTGACGGGAATAGCAATCAGCCCCAGCATTTT. Translating gives CAFADGNSNQPQHF.

The V gene is TRBV7-8, the J gene TRBJ1-5; D is undetermined. Germline V gene lookup returns CDR1 SGHVS and CDR2 FQNEAQ. V was trimmed by 2 bases and J by 1 base, leaving 9 bases between them. CDR3 length: 15 amino acids. CDR3 residues: CASSLRQESNQPQHF. CDR3 DNA: TGTGCCAGCAGCTTAAGGCAGGAGAGCAATCAGCCCCAGCATTTT.

The CDR3 coding sequence is TGTGCCAGCAGCCCCCATGACAGGGGTGGACGAGAGACCCAGTACTTC. Protein sequence: CASSPHDRGGRETQYF. V usage is TRBV9 and J usage is TRBJ2-5; 8 bases line up with TRBD1. J was trimmed by 4 bases and V by 4 bases; bases with no gene match: 12. The CDR3 spans 16 residues. Germline-derived CDR1 and CDR2 are SGDLS and YYNGEE.

This rearrangement joins TRBV5-1 to TRBJ2-2, with D perhaps assigned TRBD1 or TRBD2 (5 bases each). The V end was cut by 0 bases, the J end by 7 bases, with 10 bases between. Germline loops: CDR1 SGHRS, CDR2 YFSETQ. This CDR3 has 14 amino acids. CDR3: CASSLVGGSGELFF. The CDR3 region has the DNA TGCGCCAGCAGCTTGGTTGGGGGAAGCGGGGAGCTGTTTTTT.

In nucleotides, the CDR3 is TGTGCCAGCGTCTCGGTGGACAGCCATGGCTACACCTTC. Translated, it gives CASVSVDSHGYTF. The genes are TRBV7-9 and TRBJ1-2, with D possibly being TRBD1 (6 bases). There are 13 residues in the CDR3. CDR1 SEHNR and CDR2 FQNEAQ come from the germline V gene (reference sequence). V lost 8 bases and J 6 bases, leaving 16 bases between the germline ends. The whole variable domain, remainder taken from reference TRBV7-9 and TRBJ1-2, is DTGVSQNPRHKITKRGQNVTFRCDPISEHNRLYWYRQTLGQGPEFLTYFQNEAQLEKSRLLSDRFSAERPKGSFSTLEIQRTEQGDSAMYLCASVSVDSHGYTFGSGTRLTVV.

This clone was picked up many times. The chain combines TRBV4-3 with TRBJ2-1; a weak D match, TRBD2 (5 bases). The CDR3 consists of 13 residues. V lost 0 bases and J 7 bases, leaving 7 bases between the germline ends. Per the germline V gene, CDR1 is LGHNA and CDR2 is YSLEER. For the CDR3, the DNA is TGCGCCAGCAGCCAAGAACGGGGTAATGAGCAGTTCTTC. It specifies CASSQERGNEQFF.

V is TRBV30 and J is TRBJ1-3; a possible D gene is TRBD1 (6 bases). CDR3 length: 15 residues. CDR1 and CDR2 (germline): GTSNPN, SVGIG (reference sequence). Trimming shortened V by 2 bases and J by 4 bases, and 15 bases separated the two germline ends. CDR3 sequence reads: CAWSRGHGSGNTIYF. DNA of the CDR3: TGTGCCTGGAGTCGGGGACACGGGAGCGGAAACACCATATATTTT.

V and J are TRBV27 and TRBJ1-1; 8 bases agree with TRBD1. The CDR3 consists of 12 residues. J lost 9 bases, V lost 5 bases, and 5 bases had no gene match. Germline V gene data show CDR1 as MNHEY and CDR2 as SMNVEV (reference sequence). Here the CDR3 reads CASSPGTGKAFF. The CDR3 DNA reads as TGTGCCAGCAGTCCCGGGACAGGAAAAGCTTTCTTT.

The CDR3 is CASSLNPGEKETQYF. DNA for the CDR3: TGTGCCAGCAGCTTAAACCCAGGGGAGAAAGAGACCCAGTACTTC. The genes are TRBV11-2 and TRBJ2-5, with a weak D call TRBD1 (6 bases). CDR1 is SGHAT and CDR2 is FQNNGV in the germline V gene. The V end was cut by 2 bases, the J end by 3 bases, with 13 bases between. The CDR3 totals 15 residues.

V gene TRBV27 combines with J gene TRBJ2-3; D gene ambiguous. Germline V lookup: CDR1 MNHEY, CDR2 SMNVEV (reference sequence). Trimming removed 2 bases at V and 2 bases at J, with 8 bases between. This CDR3 contains 14 residues. In DNA form, the CDR3 reads TGTGCCAGCAGTTTAAGGTCTTACACAGATACGCAGTATTTT. It is translated as CASSLRSYTDTQYF.

The chain links TRBV6-5 to TRBJ2-1, with D maybe TRBD2 (5 bases). The CDR3 length is 15 residues. Germline V gives CDR1 MNHEY, CDR2 SVGAGI. V was clipped by 0 bases and J by 6 bases, with 12 bases between them. The DNA of the CDR3 is TGTGCCAGCAGTTACTCATTCACTAGGCCCAATGAGCAGTTCTTC. Encoded protein: CASSYSFTRPNEQFF.

The V call is TRBV6-5, the J call TRBJ1-5; the D is unclear. Between the trimmed V and J ends, which lost 4 bases and 3 bases, there was a span of 10 bases. The CDR3 consists of 14 residues. CDR1 MNHEY and CDR2 SVGAGI come from the germline V gene. The CDR3: CASSSGRNNQPQHF. As DNA, the CDR3 is TGTGCCAGCAGTTCCGGACGGAACAATCAGCCCCAGCATTTT.

This clone has just one count. The chain combines TRBV15 with TRBJ2-3, with D perhaps TRBD1 or TRBD2 (5 bases each). V shed 11 bases and J shed 1 base, with 13 bases lying between them. The CDR3 contains 13 residues. Per the germline V gene, CDR1 is LNHNV and CDR2 is YYDKDF (reference sequence). The CDR3 reads CASQRGRTDTQYF. CDR3 coding DNA: TGTGCCTCACAGAGGGGCCGCACAGATACGCAGTATTTT.

This chain links TRBV6-6 with TRBJ1-1, with 8 positions matching TRBD1. Looked up from germline, CDR1 is MNHNY and CDR2 is SVGAGI (reference sequence). V lost 6 bases and J lost 4; bases outside the gene matches: 10. The CDR3 is 15 amino acids. The chain's CDR3 is CASRPQGVGSTEAFF. DNA of the CDR3: TGTGCCAGCAGGCCACAGGGGGTCGGGAGCACTGAAGCTTTCTTT.

The chain has TRBV5-4 and TRBJ1-3; 8 bases fit TRBD1. Germline loops: CDR1 SGHNT, CDR2 YYREEE (reference sequence). V shed 7 bases and J 2 bases; nucleotides not matched to a gene: 2. The CDR3 covers 13 residues. CDR3 residues: CASLDRAGNTIYF. CDR3 DNA: TGTGCCAGCTTGGACAGGGCTGGAAACACCATATATTTT.

This clone was seen only a few times. The gene calls are TRBV7-9 and TRBJ2-7; 10 nucleotides agree with TRBD1. The J segment lost 7 bases and the V segment lost 2 bases, leaving 5 bases of the junction unmatched. Germline V CDR1 and CDR2: SEHNR, FQNEAQ (reference sequence). The CDR3 contains 14 residues. This CDR3 reads CASSLRQGAGEQYF. The CDR3 region has the DNA TGTGCCAGCAGCTTACGACAGGGGGCGGGGGAGCAGTACTTC.

J is TRBJ1-1 and V is TRBV28; D call uncertain. This CDR3 has 13 amino acids. With 5 bases removed from V and 0 bases from J, the gap between germline ends came to 7 bases. Germline CDR1 and CDR2: MDHEN and SYDVKM. CDR3 sequence: CASSTTMNTEAFF. The CDR3 nucleotides read TGTGCCAGCAGTACCACAATGAACACTGAAGCTTTCTTT.

This clone showed up just a few times. The J gene is TRBJ2-5, the V gene TRBV5-1; D unclear. The CDR3 consists of 12 residues. Per the germline V gene, CDR1 is SGHRS and CDR2 is YFSETQ. Trimming stripped 0 bases from V and 1 base from J, with 1 base between. The chain's CDR3 is CASSLAQETQYF. The CDR3 DNA reads as TGCGCCAGCAGCTTGGCCCAAGAGACCCAGTACTTC.

The chain links TRBV5-1 to TRBJ2-2; D gene uncertain. The CDR3 is made up of 15 amino acids. The V gene lost 2 bases and the J gene lost 5 bases, with 13 bases spanning the gap. CDR1 is SGHRS, CDR2 YFSETQ, per germline. The CDR3 DNA reads as TGCGCCAGCAGCTTCGCGCGGACCTCGACCGGGGAGCTGTTTTTT. Amino acid sequence: CASSFARTSTGELFF. Complete variable domain (other parts from reference TRBV5-1 and TRBJ2-2): KAGVTQTPRYLIKTRGQQVTLSCSPISGHRSVSWYQQTPGQGLQFLFEYFSETQRNKGNFPGRFSGRQFSNSRSEMNVSTLELGDSALYLCASSFARTSTGELFFGEGSRLTVL.

There are a few counts of this clone. A junction end diverges from the germline sequence, so it may reflect a read error. The genes are TRBV19 and TRBJ1-2, with 7 bases that match TRBD1. Germline assignment: CDR1 LNHDA and CDR2 SQIVND (reference sequence). CDR3 length: 14 amino acids. DNA for the CDR3: TGTGCCAGCAGTAACAGGGGAACTAACTATGGCTACACCTTC. This sequence encodes CASSNRGTNYGYTF.

This clone was observed once. The rearrangement joins TRBV5-6 to TRBJ2-2, with 8 bases matching TRBD2. The CDR3 spans 16 residues. Per the germline V gene, CDR1 is SGHDT and CDR2 is YYEEEE. The trim removed 1 base at V and 5 bases at J, leaving 7 bases unmatched. CDR3 in DNA: TGTGCCAGCAGCTTGACGGGGGGGATGAGGACCGGGGAGCTGTTTTTT. Protein product: CASSLTGGMRTGELFF.

The chain has TRBV7-2 and TRBJ1-2; no reliable D call. V was pared by 2 bases and J by 4 bases, with 8 bases between. The CDR3 spans 13 residues. Germline V CDR1 and CDR2: SGHTA, FQGNSA. As DNA, the CDR3 is TGTGCCAGCAGCTTAACTAGTTCCTATGGCTACACCTTC. Protein: CASSLTSSYGYTF. Filled out from reference TRBV7-2 and TRBJ1-2, the complete variable domain reads GAGVSQSPSNKVTEKGKDVELRCDPISGHTALYWYRQSLGQGLEFLIYFQGNSAPDKSGLPSDRFSAERTGGSVSTLTIQRTQQEDSAVYLCASSLTSSYGYTFGSGTRLTVV.